This TCR beta chain stems from a study of blood T cell repertoires in COVID-19. Across the whole study: Sample material is recorded as cDNA or gDNA derived from T cells, B-cell-depleted T cells, or PBMCs.

Method: immunoSEQ multiplex PCR; TCRdb's copy keeps in-frame clones and lacks some. Among tens of thousands of clones listed, over 65% were seen once. The receptor was derived from a woman in her seventies with acute or convalescent COVID-19. Sequenced input: peripheral blood.

The CDR3 protein is CATSRDAQWETGELFF. In DNA form, the CDR3 reads TGTGCCACCAGCAGAGATGCCCAGTGGGAGACCGGGGAGCTGTTTTTT. This chain connects TRBV15 to TRBJ2-2; tentative D call: TRBD2 (5 bases). CDR1 and CDR2 from the germline V gene are LNHNV and YYDKDF (reference sequence). The length of the CDR3 is 16 residues. V was trimmed by 0 bases and J by 5 bases, leaving 13 bases between them.